The 27 T cell receptor beta chains reported below all come from one sample, sequenced in a study of molecular identifiers for immune sequencing clone quantification. Each CDR3 protein gets one entry after TCRdb re-called the PCR reads with MiXCR. The repertoire includes 85,000 to 100,000 distinct CDR3 sequences, more than 20% of them detected once, and 0.94% sits in the top ten. Material: naive CD8+ T cells from blood, with Jurkat cell RNA spiked in. Subset defined: FACS-sorted CD8+CD4-CCR7+CD45RA+ naive T cells. The receptors here all came from a human donor in good health. Some libraries in this study had Jurkat cell RNA spiked in.

The chain joins TRBV12-3 or TRBV12-4 to TRBJ2-7, with D uncertain. V lost 7 bases, J lost 0 bases, and 16 bases lay in between. The CDR3 runs 15 residues. CDR3: CASTRLPQSSYEQYF. CDR3 coding DNA: TGTGCCAGCACCCGGTTGCCACAGTCCTCCTACGAGCAGTACTTC.

The chain couples TRBV6-6 to TRBJ2-7; D might be TRBD1 (5 bases). This CDR3 is 16 amino acids long. The V gene's germline CDR1 is MNHNY and CDR2 SVGAGI (reference sequence). The ends were cut back, 6 bases at V and 2 bases at J, with 20 bases in the middle. DNA for the CDR3: TGTGCCAGCAGCACCGCCTGGGGCAGGGCCCCCTACGAGCAGTACTTC. This sequence encodes CASSTAWGRAPYEQYF.

Ten or more counts support this clonotype. The chain links TRBV13 to TRBJ2-3, with 9 bases that match TRBD2. Germline CDR1 reads PRHDT; CDR2 reads FYEKMQ (reference sequence). This CDR3 has 16 residues. The junction had 4 bases not matched to a gene; V was cut back by 3 bases and J by 0 bases. CDR3 region: CASSFLSGGSTDTQYF. The DNA for the CDR3 is TGTGCCAGCAGCTTTCTTAGCGGGGGAAGCACAGATACGCAGTATTTT.

This clonotype appeared a single time. This could be a read error, since a much larger clone is one nucleotide away. CDR3 bases: TGTGCCAGCAGCCGAGAATCGGATGAAAAACTGTTTTTT. It codes for CASSRESDEKLFF. V and J are TRBV3-1 and TRBJ1-4; D gene unclear. Germline-derived CDR1 and CDR2 are LGHDT and YNNKEL (reference sequence). Trimming took 4 bases from V and 6 from J, leaving 9 bases between them. This CDR3 comprises 13 residues. The variable domain in full, completed from reference TRBV3-1 and TRBJ1-4, reads DTAVSQTPKYLVTQMGNDKSIKCEQNLGHDTMYWYKQDSKKFLKIMFSYNNKELIINETVPNRFSPKSPDKAHLNLHINSLELGDSAVYFCASSRESDEKLFFGSGTQLSVL.

This chain links TRBV6-6 with TRBJ2-3, with a possible D match to TRBD1 (6 bases). Germline-derived CDR1 and CDR2 are MNHNY and SVGAGI (reference sequence). CDR3 length: 17 amino acids. V lost 2 bases and J 0 bases, leaving 15 bases between the germline ends. CDR3 nucleotide sequence: TGTGCCAGCAGTTACCCATTATCAGGGGTTAGCACAGATACGCAGTATTTT. Protein sequence: CASSYPLSGVSTDTQYF.

There are many counts of this clonotype. The V gene is TRBV29-1, the J gene TRBJ2-1; 7 nucleotides match TRBD1. The germline V gene has CDR1 SQVTM and CDR2 ANQGSEA. The CDR3 contains 14 residues. The V segment lost 5 bases and the J segment 0 bases; nucleotides outside the gene matches: 4. The CDR3 DNA sequence: TGCAGCGTTTTACAGGGGAGCTCCTACAATGAGCAGTTCTTC. It yields the protein CSVLQGSSYNEQFF.

A word on this clonotype: This clone may be a read error of a much larger clone one base away. The genes are TRBV3-1 and TRBJ2-5, with D possibly being TRBD1 or TRBD2 (5 bases each). Per the germline V gene, CDR1 is LGHDT and CDR2 is YNNKEL (reference sequence). This CDR3 contains 15 residues. CDR3 nucleotides: TGTGCCAGCAGCCAAGTGGGACGGTTCCAAGAGACCCAGAACTTC. Its translation: CASSQVGRFQETQNF.

This clonotype occurred many times. This sequence joins TRBV3-1 and TRBJ1-1; D is ambiguous. Germline V gives CDR1 LGHDT, CDR2 YNNKEL (reference sequence). The V and J ends lost 0 bases and 0 bases respectively, with 11 bases between them. CDR3 length equals 16 residues. The CDR3 DNA reads as TGTGCCAGCAGCCAAGATTCCCCAGCCATGAACACTGAAGCTTTCTTT. Encoded protein: CASSQDSPAMNTEAFF. The full variable domain, its missing parts supplied by reference TRBV3-1 and TRBJ1-1, is DTAVSQTPKYLVTQMGNDKSIKCEQNLGHDTMYWYKQDSKKFLKIMFSYNNKELIINETVPNRFSPKSPDKAHLNLHINSLELGDSAVYFCASSQDSPAMNTEAFFGQGTRLTVV.

As regards this clonotype: This sequence may be a read error, since a much larger clone differs from it by one base. V is TRBV19 and J is TRBJ2-7; D is perhaps TRBD1 (5 bases). The CDR3 is 13 amino acids. Trimming pared 4 bases from V and 6 bases from J, leaving 13 bases between. CDR1 and CDR2 from the germline V gene are LNHDA and SQIVND (reference sequence). Here the CDR3 DNA reads TGTGCCAGTAGTACCGAAAAGGGGTTCGAGCAGTACTTC. Protein sequence: CASSTEKGFEQYF.

The sample holds a few counts of this clonotype. As DNA, the CDR3 is TGTGCCAGCAGCCAAGAGGGGACAGGGTCCTACGAGCAGTACTTC. Translated: CASSQEGTGSYEQYF. This chain joins TRBV4-2 and TRBJ2-7, with 9 positions matching TRBD1. This CDR3 has 15 amino acids. Germline CDR1 LGHNA, CDR2 YNFKEQ. Trimming cost V 0 bases and J 1 base; bases outside gene matches: 1.

With respect to this clonotype: This may be a read error, as it is one base from a much larger clone. The V and J genes are TRBV4-1 and TRBJ2-1, with D hard to call. The CDR3 is made up of 14 amino acids. Germline V gene sequence: CDR1 MGHRA, CDR2 YSYEKL. V lost 0 bases, J lost 9 bases, and 12 bases lay in between. The DNA of the CDR3 is TGCGCCAGCAGCCAAGATCCGGCGTTAGGTGAGCAGTTCTTC. Translation gives CASSQDPALGEQFF.

Note on this clonotype: A junction boundary mismatches the germline segment, possibly from a read error. The rearrangement links TRBV4-3 to TRBJ2-1, with 13 bases aligning to TRBD2. The CDR3 length is 18 residues. Germline-derived CDR1 and CDR2 are LGHNA and YSLEER. The CDR3 DNA reads as TGCGCCAGCAGCCAAGTACTGGGACTAGCGGGACCGTTCAATGAGCTGTTCTTC. It yields the protein CASSQVLGLAGPFNELFF.

This chain uses TRBV28 with TRBJ2-7; possibly TRBD1 or TRBD2 for D (5 bases each). V dropped 1 base and J dropped 6 bases, with 7 bases sitting between them. The CDR3 has 12 residues. CDR1 is MDHEN and CDR2 is SYDVKM in the germline V gene. The CDR3 DNA is TGTGCCAGCAGTTTATTCGGGACCGAGCAGTACTTC. It codes for CASSLFGTEQYF. Using reference TRBV28 and TRBJ2-7 for the parts outside the CDR3, the full variable domain is DVKVTQSSRYLVKRTGEKVFLECVQDMDHENMFWYRQDPGLGLRLIYFSYDVKMKEKGDIPEGYSVSREKKERFSLILESASTNQTSMYLCASSLFGTEQYFGPGTRLTVT.

As concerns this clonotype: A read error may explain this, as a much larger clone is one base away. The chain couples TRBV7-9 to TRBJ1-1; D ambiguous. The CDR3 is made up of 13 amino acids. Germline CDR1 reads SEHNR; CDR2 reads FQNEAQ (reference sequence). CDR3 nucleotides: TGTGCCAGCAGCTTAGTGATGGCAAATGAAGCTCTCTTT. Protein sequence: CASSLVMANEALF.

This clonotype was observed at least ten times. The chain is built from TRBV4-3 and TRBJ1-1; possible D gene TRBD1, 6 bases. The CDR3 consists of 15 residues. V was shortened by 0 bases and J by 4 bases, with 12 bases between the two germline ends. Germline CDR1 is LGHNA and CDR2 is YSLEER. CDR3 in amino acids: CASSQETGGATEAFF. For the CDR3, the DNA is TGCGCCAGCAGCCAAGAAACGGGGGGGGCCACTGAAGCTTTCTTT.

As concerns this clonotype: Being one base from a much bigger clone, this may be a read error. The genes are TRBV6-2 or TRBV6-3 and TRBJ2-7, with D uncertain. The CDR3 is made up of 11 amino acids. Per the germline V gene, CDR1 is MNHEY and CDR2 is SVGEGT. The V end lost 2 bases, the J end lost 4 bases, and 3 bases lay between the germline ends. The CDR3 DNA is TGTGCCAGCAGTTACGTATACGAGCAGTACTTC. This translates into CASSYVYEQYF.

This clonotype has ten or more counts. The chain recombines TRBV4-1 with TRBJ2-7, with D possibly matching TRBD1 (5 bases). V was pared by 1 base and J by 2 bases, with 12 bases between. The CDR3 runs to 15 residues. In germline, CDR1 is MGHRA, CDR2 YSYEKL. The CDR3 here is CASSQGLRATYEQYF. In nucleotides, the CDR3 is TGCGCCAGCAGCCAAGGTCTCAGGGCAACCTACGAGCAGTACTTC.

The V call is TRBV6-2 or TRBV6-3, the J call TRBJ2-7, with D tentatively TRBD2 (5 bases). This CDR3 region has 13 residues. V was clipped by 5 bases and J by 2 bases, with 10 bases between them. From germline, CDR1 is MNHEY and CDR2 SVGEGT. CDR3 nucleotide sequence: TGTGCCAGCAGTGTCGCCGGGGCCTACGAGCAGTACTTC. Translation gives CASSVAGAYEQYF.

Many counts were recorded for this clonotype. This chain joins TRBV27 and TRBJ2-2, with D possibly matching TRBD2 (6 bases). This CDR3 comprises 16 residues. With 5 bases removed from V and 4 bases from J, the gap between germline ends came to 17 bases. CDR1 MNHEY and CDR2 SMNVEV come from the germline V gene (reference sequence). The DNA for the CDR3 is TGTGCCAGCAGTGACGGGTGGGGAGGCGGCACCGGGGAGCTGTTTTTT. Translation: CASSDGWGGGTGELFF.

This clonotype was picked up a small number of times. The V gene is TRBV29-1, the J gene TRBJ2-7; 10 bases agree with TRBD1. There are 12 residues in the CDR3. Germline V gives CDR1 SQVTM, CDR2 ANQGSEA. V trimming: 6 bases; J trimming: 4 bases; junction bases outside the gene matches: 3. CDR3 bases: TGCAGCGTCGCGGGACAGGGGTACGAGCAGTACTTC. Translation: CSVAGQGYEQYF.

In this sample, this clonotype turned up many times. V gene TRBV7-9 combines with J gene TRBJ2-2; a weak D match, TRBD1 (5 bases). The V and J ends lost 10 bases and 5 bases respectively, with 20 bases between them. Per germline, CDR1 SEHNR and CDR2 FQNEAQ (reference sequence). CDR3 length equals 15 residues. CDR3 DNA: TGTGCCATAAGCAGGGAAGGCAGAATTACCGGGGAGCTGTTTTTT. This encodes CAISREGRITGELFF.

Points on this clonotype: The conserved closing phenylalanine or tryptophan is absent in this CDR3, likely reflecting a read error. The J gene is TRBJ2-7, the V gene TRBV4-3; 10 bases align to TRBD2. The CDR3 totals 15 residues. V dropped 2 bases and J dropped 3; count of bases not matched to a gene: 4. The germline gives CDR1 LGHNA, CDR2 YSLEER. The CDR3 region is CASSQPASGGYEQYS. The CDR3 DNA reads as TGCGCCAGCAGCCAACCGGCTAGCGGGGGCTACGAGCAGTACTCC.

This clonotype showed up just a few times. The genes are TRBV30 and TRBJ1-2, with 11 bases aligning to TRBD1. Germline CDR1 GTSNPN, CDR2 SVGIG (reference sequence). Trimming removed 4 bases from V and 3 bases from J; junction bases left unmatched: 4. The CDR3 loop spans 14 amino acids. The CDR3 spells CAWIGTGGYYGYTF. The CDR3 coding sequence is TGTGCCTGGATCGGGACAGGGGGTTACTATGGCTACACCTTC.

This clonotype was counted many times. The genes are TRBV12-3 or TRBV12-4 and TRBJ2-7, with D maybe TRBD1 (6 bases). V shed 2 bases and J shed 2 bases, with 7 bases lying between them. The CDR3 sequence is 13 residues long. The CDR3 sequence: CASSLKGAYEQYF. CDR3 DNA sequence: TGTGCCAGCAGTTTAAAGGGGGCCTACGAGCAGTACTTC.

Many counts were recorded for this clonotype. This chain uses TRBV6-5 with TRBJ2-3; 12 bases agree with TRBD2. The CDR3 spans 15 residues. Looked up from germline, CDR1 is MNHEY and CDR2 is SVGAGI. Trimming took 2 bases from V and 4 from J; bases not matched to a gene: 1. In nucleotides, the CDR3 is TGTGCCAGCAGTTACACTAGCGGGGGGCCAGATACGCAGTATTTT. Translated: CASSYTSGGPDTQYF.

As to this clonotype: A much larger clonotype is one base distant, so this may be a read error. This CDR3 is CASSLVGSLSCEQYF. DNA of the CDR3: TGTGCCAGCAGCTTGGTAGGGAGTCTGTCCTGCGAGCAGTACTTC. The V call is TRBV5-3, the J call TRBJ2-7, with D tentatively TRBD2 (5 bases). TRBV5-3 falls under the ORF class, with uncertain function. The length of the CDR3 is 15 residues.

This clonotype showed up many times. The rearrangement joins TRBV14 to TRBJ2-1; a possible D gene is TRBD2 (5 bases). The germline V gene has CDR1 SGHDN and CDR2 FVKESK. CDR3 length: 13 residues. The ends were cut back, 0 bases at V and 8 bases at J, with 8 bases in the middle. CDR3 residues: CASSQEAGDEQFF. The CDR3 nucleotides read TGTGCCAGCAGCCAAGAGGCCGGGGATGAGCAGTTCTTC.